This section outlines one T cell receptor beta chain sequence together with its context. Its target is unknown. Single viable CD3+CD4+CD8-CD45RO+ cells were sorted as the memory CD4+ T cells. Sequencing was performed with immunoSEQ multiplex PCR; in TCRdb, only in-frame clones are kept and a portion is missing. The sample lists 60,000 or so clones, about four fifths occurring once. The sample is drawn from a study of memory CD4+ T cells and cytomegalovirus serostatus. Whole-study results and caveats: About 40% of the roughly 160 known CMV-associated TCRbeta sequences appeared in CD4+ memory.

CDR3 size: 15 residues. CDR1 KGHSH and CDR2 LQKENI come from the germline V gene. V lost 3 bases, J lost 10 bases, and 10 bases stayed unmatched. The chain employs TRBV18 and TRBJ2-1; 9 bases map to TRBD2. The TCR sequence derives from an adult in good health and CMV-seronegative. Some clones in this sample may be carry-over from other donors' samples. Sequenced sample: memory CD4+ T cells from blood. CDR3 sequence reads: CASSPPGGRAREQFF. In nucleotides, the CDR3 is TGTGCCAGCTCACCGCCGGGCGGGAGGGCACGGGAGCAGTTCTTC.